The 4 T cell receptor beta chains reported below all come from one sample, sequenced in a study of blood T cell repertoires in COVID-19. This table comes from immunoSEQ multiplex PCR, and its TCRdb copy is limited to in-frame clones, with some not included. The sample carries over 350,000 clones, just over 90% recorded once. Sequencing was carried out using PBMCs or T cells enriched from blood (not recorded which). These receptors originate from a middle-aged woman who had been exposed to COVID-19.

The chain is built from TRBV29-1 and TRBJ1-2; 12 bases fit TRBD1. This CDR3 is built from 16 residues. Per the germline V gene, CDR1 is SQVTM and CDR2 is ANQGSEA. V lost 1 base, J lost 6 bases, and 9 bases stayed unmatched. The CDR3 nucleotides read TGCAGCGTTGAAGGGGCTCCGGGACAGGGGGCGAATGGCTACACCTTC. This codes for CSVEGAPGQGANGYTF.

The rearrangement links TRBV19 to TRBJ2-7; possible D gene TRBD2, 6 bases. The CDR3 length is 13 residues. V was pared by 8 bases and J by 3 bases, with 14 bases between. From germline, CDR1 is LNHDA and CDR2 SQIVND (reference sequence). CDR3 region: CASAPGLNYEQYF. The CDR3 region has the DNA TGTGCCAGTGCGCCGGGACTGAACTACGAGCAGTACTTC. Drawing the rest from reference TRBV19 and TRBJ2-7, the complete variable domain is DGGITQSPKYLFRKEGQNVTLSCEQNLNHDAMYWYRQDPGQGLRLIYYSQIVNDFQKGDIAEGYSVSREKKESFPLTVTSAQKNPTAFYLCASAPGLNYEQYFGPGTRLTVT.

The CDR3: CASSQVGASNEKLFF. CDR3 coding DNA: TGTGCCAGCAGCCAAGTTGGGGCTTCTAATGAAAAACTGTTTTTT. The gene calls are TRBV14 and TRBJ1-4, with D possibly matching TRBD1 (5 bases). This CDR3 region has 15 residues. V dropped 1 base and J dropped 3 bases, with 9 bases sitting between them. Germline CDR1 SGHDN, CDR2 FVKESK.

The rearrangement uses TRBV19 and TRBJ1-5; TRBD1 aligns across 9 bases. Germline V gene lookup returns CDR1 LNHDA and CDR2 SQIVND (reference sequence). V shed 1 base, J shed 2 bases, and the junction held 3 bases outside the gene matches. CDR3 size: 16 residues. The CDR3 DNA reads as TGTGCCAGTAGTATAGGGACAGGGGTAGGCAATCAGCCCCAGCATTTT. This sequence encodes CASSIGTGVGNQPQHF.